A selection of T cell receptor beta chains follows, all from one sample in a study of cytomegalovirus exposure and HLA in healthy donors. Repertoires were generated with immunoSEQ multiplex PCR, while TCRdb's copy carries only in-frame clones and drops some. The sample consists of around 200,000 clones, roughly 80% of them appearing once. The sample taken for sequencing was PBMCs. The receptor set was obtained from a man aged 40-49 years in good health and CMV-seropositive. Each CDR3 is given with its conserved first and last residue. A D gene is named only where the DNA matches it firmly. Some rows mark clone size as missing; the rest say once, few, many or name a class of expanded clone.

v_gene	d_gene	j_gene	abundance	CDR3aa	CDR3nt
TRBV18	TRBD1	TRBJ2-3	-	CASSLETGEDTQYF	TGTGCCAGCTCACTAGAAACAGGGGAAGATACGCAGTATTTT
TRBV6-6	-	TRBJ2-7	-	CASSPPGSYEQYF	TGTGCCAGCAGTCCTCCCGGCTCCTACGAGCAGTACTTC
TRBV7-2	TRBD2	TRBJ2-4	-	CASSLLVAGGQRDIQYF	TGTGCCAGCAGCTTATTGGTAGCGGGGGGCCAACGGGACATTCAGTACTTC
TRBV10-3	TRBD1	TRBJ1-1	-	CAIRTGVEAFF	TGTGCCATCAGGACAGGGGTTGAAGCTTTCTTT
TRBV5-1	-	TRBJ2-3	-	CASSLFLGTDTQYF	TGCGCCAGCAGCTTGTTCCTAGGCACAGATACGCAGTATTTT
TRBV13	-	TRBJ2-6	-	CASKEVSGANVLTF	TGTGCCAGCAAGGAGGTCTCTGGGGCCAACGTCCTGACTTTC
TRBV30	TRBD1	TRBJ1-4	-	CAWSVQGGAWEKLFF	TGTGCCTGGAGTGTACAAGGGGGCGCTTGGGAAAAACTGTTTTTT
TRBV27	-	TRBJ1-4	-	CASSLLVGTNEKLFF	TGTGCCAGCAGTTTATTGGTCGGGACTAATGAAAAACTGTTTTTT
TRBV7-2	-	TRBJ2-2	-	CASGQTNTGELFF	TGTGCCAGCGGCCAGACGAACACCGGGGAGCTGTTTTTT
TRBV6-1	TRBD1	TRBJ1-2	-	CASSETGGFGYTF	TGTGCCAGCAGTGAGACAGGGGGGTTTGGCTACACCTTC
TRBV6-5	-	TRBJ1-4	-	CASRERGWDEKLFF	TGTGCCAGCAGGGAACGGGGGTGGGATGAAAAACTGTTTTTT
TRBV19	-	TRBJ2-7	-	CASSIVPESIREQYF	TGTGCCAGTAGTATAGTCCCGGAGTCAATAAGGGAGCAGTACTTC
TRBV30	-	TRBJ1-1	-	CAWRRTVNTEAFF	TGTGCCTGGAGACGGACAGTGAACACTGAAGCTTTCTTT
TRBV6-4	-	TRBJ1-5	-	CASSDSWDTPPNSNQPQHF	TGTGCCAGCAGTGACTCTTGGGACACTCCTCCAAATAGCAATCAGCCCCAGCATTTT
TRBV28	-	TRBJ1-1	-	CASSSTMNTEAFF	TGTGCCAGCAGTTCGACAATGAACACTGAAGCTTTCTTT
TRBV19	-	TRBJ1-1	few	CASSIFMGAFAEAFF	TGTGCCAGTAGTATCTTCATGGGGGCATTCGCTGAAGCTTTCTTT
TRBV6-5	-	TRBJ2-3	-	CASSYPPQGTQYF	TGTGCCAGCAGTTACCCCCCCCAGGGTACGCAGTATTTT
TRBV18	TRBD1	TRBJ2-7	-	CASSARGGNEQYF	TGTGCCAGCTCCGCGAGAGGGGGCAACGAGCAGTACTTC
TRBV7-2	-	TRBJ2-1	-	CASSLTGEQFF	TGTGCCAGCAGCTTGACTGGTGAGCAGTTCTTC
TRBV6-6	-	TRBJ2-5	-	CASSYYGKETQYF	TGTGCCAGCAGTTACTACGGGAAGGAGACCCAGTACTTC
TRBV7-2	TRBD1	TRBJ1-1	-	CASSLVGDRGSEAFF	TGTGCCAGCAGCTTAGTTGGAGACAGGGGCTCTGAAGCTTTCTTT
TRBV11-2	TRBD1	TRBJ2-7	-	CASSHSLPDRASYEQYF	TGTGCCAGCAGTCATTCTCTCCCGGACAGGGCCTCCTACGAGCAGTACTTC
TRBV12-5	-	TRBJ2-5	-	CASGLASETQYF	TGTGCTAGTGGTTTGGCGTCGGAGACCCAGTACTTC
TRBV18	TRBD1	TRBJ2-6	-	CASSPTTGAFFPGANVLTF	TGTGCCAGCTCACCGACTACAGGGGCATTCTTCCCTGGGGCCAACGTCCTGACTTTC
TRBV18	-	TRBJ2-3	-	CASSPGGRGRTDTQYF	TGTGCCAGCTCACCGGGGGGACGAGGGCGCACAGATACGCAGTATTTT
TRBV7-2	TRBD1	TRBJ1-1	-	CASSLDRAAEAFF	TGTGCCAGCAGCCTCGACAGGGCGGCTGAAGCTTTCTTT
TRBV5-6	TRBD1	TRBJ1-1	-	CASRLPGQGVTEAFF	TGTGCCAGCCGCCTTCCGGGACAGGGGGTCACTGAAGCTTTCTTT
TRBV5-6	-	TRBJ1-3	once	CASSLNVAGNTIYF	TGTGCCAGCAGCTTAAACGTCGCGGGAAACACCATATATTTT
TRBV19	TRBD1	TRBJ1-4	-	CASSIYGTALEKLFF	TGTGCCAGTAGTATATACGGGACAGCCCTAGAAAAACTGTTTTTT
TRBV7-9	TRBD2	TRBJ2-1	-	CASSFVRGGDNEQFF	TGTGCCAGCAGCTTTGTACGGGGGGGTGACAATGAGCAGTTCTTC
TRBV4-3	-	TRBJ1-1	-	CASSQNGNTEAFF	TGCGCCAGCAGCCAAAACGGGAACACTGAAGCTTTCTTT
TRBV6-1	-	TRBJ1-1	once	CASSEVRPNTEAFF	TGTGCCAGCAGTGAAGTGCGGCCTAACACTGAAGCTTTCTTT
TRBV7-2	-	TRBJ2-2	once	CASSLDGVGTGELFF	TGTGCCAGCAGCTTAGATGGTGTCGGTACCGGGGAGCTGTTTTTT
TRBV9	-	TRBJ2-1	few	CASSVGTNNEQFF	TGTGCCAGCAGCGTTGGGACAAACAATGAGCAGTTCTTC
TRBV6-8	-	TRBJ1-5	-	CASSYRRGSSNQPQHF	TGTGCCAGCAGTTACAGACGGGGTTCAAGCAATCAGCCCCAGCATTTT
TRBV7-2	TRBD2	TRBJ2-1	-	CASSLGLAGAANEQFF	TGTGCCAGCAGCTTAGGACTAGCGGGGGCCGCGAATGAGCAGTTCTTC
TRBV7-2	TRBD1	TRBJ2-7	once	CASSLIRGHEQYF	TGTGCCAGCAGCTTAATAAGGGGGCACGAGCAGTACTTC
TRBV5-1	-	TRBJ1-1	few	CASSLEFRAAEAFF	TGCGCCAGCAGCTTGGAATTCAGGGCAGCTGAAGCTTTCTTT
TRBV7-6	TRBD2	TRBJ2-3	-	CASSLAGGDTDTQYF	TGTGCCAGCAGCTTAGCGGGGGGGGACACAGATACGCAGTATTTT
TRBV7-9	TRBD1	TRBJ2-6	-	CASVGTGKPGANVLTF	TGTGCCAGCGTCGGGACAGGGAAACCTGGGGCCAACGTCCTGACTTTC
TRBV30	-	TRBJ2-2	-	CASRDTGELFF	TGTGCCTCGCGCGACACCGGGGAGCTGTTTTTT
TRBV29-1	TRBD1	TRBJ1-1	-	CSVAGGALNTEAFF	TGCAGCGTTGCAGGGGGCGCTCTGAACACTGAAGCTTTCTTT
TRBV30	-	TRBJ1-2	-	CAWSVRRGSYTF	TGTGCCTGGAGTGTACGGCGGGGCAGCTACACCTTC
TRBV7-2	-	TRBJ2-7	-	CASSLVPEGSEQYF	TGTGCCAGCAGCTTAGTGCCGGAGGGCTCCGAGCAGTACTTC
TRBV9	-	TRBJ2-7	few	CASSSRSYEQYF	TGTGCCAGCAGCTCTCGCTCCTACGAGCAGTACTTC
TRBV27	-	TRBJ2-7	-	CASSPLLEAGYEQYF	TGTGCCAGCAGTCCCCTGTTGGAGGCGGGCTACGAGCAGTACTTC
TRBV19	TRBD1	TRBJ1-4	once	CASSIGLDRTNEKLFF	TGTGCCAGTAGTATCGGGCTGGACAGGACTAATGAAAAACTGTTTTTT
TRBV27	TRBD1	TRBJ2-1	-	CASIPLSGQGYRNEQFF	TGTGCCAGCATCCCCCTTTCCGGACAGGGATATCGCAATGAGCAGTTCTTC
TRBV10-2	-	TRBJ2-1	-	CASSPGSEQFF	TGCGCCAGCAGTCCTGGGAGTGAGCAGTTCTTC